The subject of this entry is one TCR beta chain. Its antigen remains unidentified. Trimming removed 7 bases from V and 0 bases from J, with 17 bases in between. This CDR3 region has 16 residues. Looked up from germline, CDR1 is MDHEN and CDR2 is SYDVKM. TCRdb processed the reads anew with MiXCR; each CDR3 protein has one entry. The sample yields 700,000 to 950,000 distinct CDR3 sequences, about 30% seen once. These data come from a study of T cell repertoires in cytomegalovirus infection. The overall study: CMV epitopes, recently identified HLA-C-restricted and well-studied HLA-B-restricted, were used. Through public TCR beta signatures, both CMV infection and matching HLA type were indicated. Study results and caveats: Cumulated frequencies of public TCR beta families served to identify carriers of CMV plus the relevant HLA.

The sample was cultured CD8+ T cells from PBMCs, taken from culture after CMV antigen stimulation. This rearrangement joins TRBV28 to TRBJ2-3; perhaps TRBD2 as D (7 bases). The clonotype was recovered from a human donor in good health (CMV status not recorded). Some clones in this sample may be carry-over from other donors' samples. The CDR3 nucleotides read TGTGCCAGCACCGGTGGGAGGGACATCAGCACAGATACGCAGTATTTT. This codes for CASTGGRDISTDTQYF.